This T cell receptor beta chain appears in the sequencing data of a study of identical twins. Regarding this clonotype: Its antigen is undetermined.

TCRdb re-analysed the 5' RACE reads in MiXCR, keeping a single row per CDR3 protein. This sample has 690,000 or so distinct CDR3 sequences, with around 8.3% found just once. The trim removed 6 bases at V and 3 bases at J, leaving 11 bases unmatched. The CDR3 is 17 residues long. Overall study findings and caveats: The more abundant beta clonotypes in cord blood had fewer insertions, and memory repertoires did not show this.

The sample was also reused in another study, on yellow fever vaccine responses in identical twins.

This TCR derives from a woman aged 18-29 years in good health. The sequenced sample consisted of PBMCs. The chain combines TRBV12-3 or TRBV12-4 with TRBJ2-1, with TRBD2 matching 10 bases. In nucleotides, the CDR3 is TGTGCCAGCAGCATAGAGTTAGCGGGGGGCCGCTACAATGAGCAGTTCTTC. It is translated as CASSIELAGGRYNEQFF.